A single sample gave rise to the 12 T cell receptor beta chains below, sequenced in a study of blood T cell repertoires in COVID-19. The method was immunoSEQ multiplex PCR; TCRdb's version includes in-frame clones alone and lacks a portion of them. This table holds under 300,000 clones, roughly 88% found once. Sequencing input: peripheral blood. The origin of the receptors is a woman aged 25 to 39 with acute or convalescent COVID-19.

V gene TRBV27 combines with J gene TRBJ2-1, with 7 bases matching TRBD2. After removal of 6 bases from V and 6 bases from J, the junction contained 5 bases not matched to a gene. This CDR3 has 13 residues. Germline values: CDR1 MNHEY, CDR2 SMNVEV (reference sequence). The CDR3 loop is CASRTSVRNEQFF. The CDR3 DNA follows: TGTGCCAGCAGAACTAGCGTACGCAATGAGCAGTTCTTC.

The chain recombines TRBV30 with TRBJ2-7, with TRBD2 as a possible D gene (6 bases). Germline values: CDR1 GTSNPN, CDR2 SVGIG (reference sequence). Between the trimmed V and J ends, which lost 2 bases and 2 bases, there was a span of 16 bases. This CDR3 is built from 15 residues. CDR3 amino acids: CAWSRGAGKTYEQYF. In DNA, the CDR3 is TGTGCCTGGAGTCGTGGGGCGGGAAAAACCTACGAGCAGTACTTC.

The chain has TRBV4-1 and TRBJ2-7; 7 bases line up with TRBD1. Germline V gene data show CDR1 as MGHRA and CDR2 as YSYEKL. CDR3 length: 15 residues. V lost 3 bases and J lost 2; bases outside the gene matches: 7. CDR3 DNA sequence: TGCGCCAGCAGCCAGGGTACAGGGGATCCCTACGAGCAGTACTTC. It codes for CASSQGTGDPYEQYF.

The chain combines TRBV12-3 or TRBV12-4 with TRBJ2-2; D remains ambiguous. With 3 bases removed from V and 7 bases from J, the gap between germline ends came to 3 bases. This CDR3 is 11 amino acids long. DNA of the CDR3: TGTGCCAGCAGTTTCCACGGGGAGCTGTTTTTT. As protein: CASSFHGELFF.

The V and J genes are TRBV5-1 and TRBJ2-3; 13 bases match TRBD2. After removal of 4 bases from V and 2 bases from J, the junction contained 4 bases not matched to a gene. CDR1 and CDR2 (germline): SGHRS, YFSETQ. This CDR3 is 16 amino acids long. CDR3 residues: CASSPGLAGNTDTQYF. For the CDR3, the DNA is TGCGCCAGCAGCCCGGGACTAGCGGGAAACACAGATACGCAGTATTTT.

V and J are TRBV19 and TRBJ2-1, with 7 bases matching TRBD1. Trimming removed 4 bases from V and 2 bases from J; junction bases left unmatched: 2. CDR3 length: 14 residues. Germline V gene data show CDR1 as LNHDA and CDR2 as SQIVND (reference sequence). Here the CDR3 DNA reads TGTGCCAGTAGTAGAACAGGGGCCTACAATGAGCAGTTCTTC. Its protein product is CASSRTGAYNEQFF.

The chain links TRBV18 to TRBJ1-1, with D possibly matching TRBD1 (5 bases). Germline V CDR1 and CDR2: KGHSH, LQKENI. The CDR3 length is 13 residues. Trimming removed 0 bases from V and 8 bases from J, with 10 bases in between. CDR3 DNA: TGTGCCAGCTCACCACCCGGGCAGGGAGAAGCTTTCTTT. As protein: CASSPPGQGEAFF.

This clone appeared a few times. This sequence joins TRBV6-1 and TRBJ2-1, with a weak D call TRBD1 (5 bases). Germline-derived CDR1 and CDR2 are MNHNS and SASEGT. This CDR3 spans 16 amino acids. Trimming shortened V by 4 bases and J by 0 bases, and 13 bases separated the two germline ends. The CDR3 nucleotides read TGTGCCAGCAGTGGCCGCGGTCAGGGCTCCTACAATGAGCAGTTCTTC. Residues: CASSGRGQGSYNEQFF.

The V gene is TRBV7-6, the J gene TRBJ2-1; no firm D call. The CDR3 sequence is 13 residues long. V was cut by 1 base and J by 4 bases, with 5 bases left in between. In germline, CDR1 is SGHVS, CDR2 FNYEAQ. CDR3 sequence (DNA): TGTGCCAGCAGCTTAGTCAAATACAATGAGCAGTTCTTC. This gives the protein CASSLVKYNEQFF. Supplemented by reference TRBV7-6 and TRBJ2-1, the full variable domain reads GAGVSQSPRYKVTKRGQDVALRCDPISGHVSLYWYRQALGQGPEFLTYFNYEAQQDKSGLPNDRFSAERPEGSISTLTIQRTEQRDSAMYRCASSLVKYNEQFFGPGTRLTVL.

V usage is TRBV13 and J usage is TRBJ2-3; D might be TRBD2 (5 bases). In germline, CDR1 is PRHDT, CDR2 FYEKMQ (reference sequence). The CDR3 covers 12 residues. Trimming took 4 bases from V and 10 from J, leaving 12 bases between them. CDR3 region: CASSSGESAQYF. The CDR3 region has the DNA TGTGCCAGCAGCTCCGGGGAGTCTGCGCAGTATTTT.

This chain connects TRBV5-3 to TRBJ2-1; 11 bases fit TRBD2. TRBV5-3 is noted as an ORF with a role that remains uncertain. Unmatched junction bases numbered 6, after V lost 1 base and J lost 6 bases. The CDR3 extends over 16 amino acids. The CDR3 nucleotides read TGTGCCAGAAGCTTGCCGGGACTAGCGGTCGCCAATGAGCAGTTCTTC. This codes for CARSLPGLAVANEQFF.

A word on this clone: The junction departs from germline at one end; a sequencing error may be responsible. The gene calls are TRBV10-3 and TRBJ2-7; D is possibly TRBD1 (6 bases). The V gene's germline CDR1 is ENHRY and CDR2 SYGVKD. The CDR3 is 13 amino acids. In DNA, the CDR3 is TGTGCCATCAGTGGAACGACAGGACATTTAGTTGGCTTC. Residues: CAISGTTGHLVGF.